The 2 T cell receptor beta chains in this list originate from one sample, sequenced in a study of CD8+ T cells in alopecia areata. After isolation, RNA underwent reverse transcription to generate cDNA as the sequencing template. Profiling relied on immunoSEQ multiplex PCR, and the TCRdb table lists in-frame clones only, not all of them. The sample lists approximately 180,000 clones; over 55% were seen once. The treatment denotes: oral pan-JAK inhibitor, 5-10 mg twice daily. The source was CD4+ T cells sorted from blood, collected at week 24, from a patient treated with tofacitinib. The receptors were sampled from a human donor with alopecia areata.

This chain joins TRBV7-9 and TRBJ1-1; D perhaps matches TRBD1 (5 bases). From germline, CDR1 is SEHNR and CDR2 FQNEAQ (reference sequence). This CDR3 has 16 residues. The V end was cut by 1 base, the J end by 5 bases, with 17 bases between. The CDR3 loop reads CASSLDLQGKGTEAFF. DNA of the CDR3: TGTGCCAGCAGCTTAGACTTGCAGGGCAAAGGGACTGAAGCTTTCTTT.

The DNA for the CDR3 is TGCGCCAGCAGCAGTCAGGGAGGCGGGGAGCTGTTTTTT. Amino acid sequence: CASSSQGGGELFF. The V call is TRBV5-1, the J call TRBJ2-2; tentatively, D is TRBD2 (6 bases). Per germline, CDR1 SGHRS and CDR2 YFSETQ. V was pared by 4 bases and J by 7 bases, with 11 bases between. The CDR3 covers 13 residues.